This T cell receptor (beta chain) is drawn from a study of cytomegalovirus exposure and HLA in healthy donors. Study summary: Out of 398 genotyped donors, 81% belonged to the Caucasian-associated ancestry cluster.

Concerning this clone: Its antigen remains unidentified.

Primers for the PCR totalled 60 Vbeta and 13 Jbeta. The method was immunoSEQ multiplex PCR; TCRdb's version includes in-frame clones alone and lacks a portion of them. The table has approximately 180,000 clones, about 90% seen once. V was pared by 4 bases and J by 0 bases, with 10 bases between. CDR1 and CDR2 from the germline V gene are SGHDN and FVKESK. The CDR3 covers 14 residues. The study sampled nominally healthy donors, though unrecorded immune exposures were likely. General study results and limits: It was 164 TCR beta chains that were listed as cytomegalovirus-associated.

The V call is TRBV14, the J call TRBJ2-7; a weak D match, TRBD2 (5 bases). This sequence was found in a girl under three years old in good health and CMV-seronegative. The sequenced sample consisted of PBMCs. The CDR3 DNA follows: TGTGCCAGCAGCCGGTCCGGGGTCTCCTACGAGCAGTACTTC. Amino acid sequence: CASSRSGVSYEQYF.